A selection of T cell receptor beta chains follows, all from one sample in a study of T-cell reconstitution after alpha-beta-depleted transplantation in children. Using its own MiXCR run on the PCR reads, TCRdb lists one record per CDR3 protein. The sample includes more than 100,000 distinct CDR3 sequences, approximately 22% seen only once; the top ten take 10% to 13%. Material: PBMCs, mostly from graft donor cells, obtained 180 days after TCRalphabeta/CD19-depleted stem cell transplant. The receptors come from a male patient aged 2-9 years who had a stem cell transplant for chronic granulomatous disease, so the T cells may come from the graft donor. CDR3s include the opening cysteine and the closing phenylalanine or tryptophan. Fields, in order: clone size, J gene, D gene, V gene, CDR3 protein, CDR3 DNA. D genes are given only for firm matches. Clone size is shown for a subset of rows, as once, few, many or a class of expanded clone.

size: .; J: TRBJ2-1; D: TRBD1; V: TRBV3-1; CDR3: CASSHHGTGNNEQFF; DNA: TGTGCCAGCAGCCATCACGGGACAGGTAACAATGAGCAGTTCTTC
size: many; J: TRBJ1-3; D: .; V: TRBV5-1; CDR3: CASSSGRPSGNTIYF; DNA: TGCGCCAGCAGCTCCGGACGGCCCTCTGGAAACACCATATATTTT
size: .; J: TRBJ1-1; D: .; V: TRBV5-5; CDR3: CASSLVGQGWTEAFF; DNA: TGTGCCAGCAGCTTGGTGGGTCAGGGGTGGACTGAAGCTTTCTTT
size: many; J: TRBJ2-3; D: .; V: TRBV11-2; CDR3: CASSAYTDTQYF; DNA: TGTGCCAGCAGCGCATACACAGATACGCAGTATTTT
size: few; J: TRBJ1-5; D: TRBD1; V: TRBV20-1; CDR3: CSARVLVGQGGQPQHF; DNA: TGCAGTGCTAGAGTCCTTGTCGGACAGGGGGGTCAGCCCCAGCATTTT
size: .; J: TRBJ2-2; D: .; V: TRBV20-1; CDR3: CSARGLPGELFF; DNA: TGCAGTGCTAGAGGGCTTCCCGGGGAGCTGTTTTTT
size: many; J: TRBJ2-7; D: TRBD2; V: TRBV12-3/TRBV12-4; CDR3: CASSGSGRASYEQYF; DNA: TGTGCCAGCAGCGGTAGCGGGAGGGCCTCCTACGAGCAGTACTTC
size: many; J: TRBJ2-5; D: TRBD2; V: TRBV9; CDR3: CASSVEGLGEETQYF; DNA: TGTGCCAGCAGCGTAGAGGGACTAGGGGAAGAGACCCAGTACTTC
size: .; J: TRBJ2-1; D: .; V: TRBV25-1; CDR3: CASSGLLSYNEQFF; DNA: TGTGCCAGCTCGGGACTCCTCTCCTACAATGAGCAGTTCTTC
size: .; J: TRBJ2-1; D: .; V: TRBV27; CDR3: CASSLDYLNNEQFF; DNA: TGTGCCAGCAGTTTGGACTACTTGAACAATGAGCAGTTCTTC
size: .; J: TRBJ2-1; D: .; V: TRBV12-3/TRBV12-4; CDR3: CASSLHWINEQFF; DNA: TGTGCCAGCAGTCTCCACTGGATCAATGAGCAGTTCTTC
size: .; J: TRBJ2-1; D: TRBD2; V: TRBV20-1; CDR3: CSAASGTTPWNEQFF; DNA: TGCAGTGCCGCCTCCGGGACTACCCCCTGGAATGAGCAGTTCTTC
size: many; J: TRBJ1-5; D: .; V: TRBV4-2; CDR3: CASSQASGSPQHF; DNA: TGTGCCAGCAGCCAGGCGAGTGGGTCGCCCCAGCATTTT
size: many; J: TRBJ1-1; D: TRBD1; V: TRBV7-9; CDR3: CASSTEDRRNTEAFF; DNA: TGTGCCAGCAGCACTGAGGACAGGCGGAACACTGAAGCTTTCTTT
size: .; J: TRBJ2-1; D: .; V: TRBV4-2; CDR3: CASSRGREQFF; DNA: TGTGCCAGCAGCCGAGGCAGAGAGCAGTTCTTC
size: .; J: TRBJ2-1; D: TRBD2; V: TRBV12-3/TRBV12-4; CDR3: CASSLRLAGVLPHNEQFF; DNA: TGTGCCAGCAGTTTACGACTAGCGGGGGTCCTACCCCACAATGAGCAGTTCTTC
size: .; J: TRBJ1-5; D: .; V: TRBV21-1; CDR3: CASATGDVLSDQPQHF; DNA: TGTGCCAGCGCGACAGGGGACGTCCTCTCGGATCAGCCCCAGCATTTT
size: many; J: TRBJ2-1; D: .; V: TRBV6-5; CDR3: CASKNRKSYNEQFF; DNA: TGTGCCAGCAAAAACAGGAAAAGCTACAATGAGCAGTTCTTC
size: few; J: TRBJ2-1; D: .; V: TRBV29-1; CDR3: CSAVWGKATSYNEQFF; DNA: TGCAGCGCCGTGTGGGGCAAGGCTACATCCTACAATGAGCAGTTCTTC
size: .; J: TRBJ2-5; D: .; V: TRBV10-3; CDR3: CAISGTGYQETQYF; DNA: TGTGCCATCAGTGGCACAGGGTACCAAGAGACCCAGTACTTC
size: few; J: TRBJ2-7; D: .; V: TRBV28; CDR3: CASSLVIETVLSYEQYF; DNA: TGTGCCAGCAGTTTGGTCATCGAGACAGTTCTTTCCTACGAGCAGTACTTC
size: many; J: TRBJ1-5; D: .; V: TRBV5-1; CDR3: CASSLFGGPNQPQHF; DNA: TGCGCCAGCAGCTTGTTTGGAGGTCCCAATCAGCCCCAGCATTTT
size: .; J: TRBJ1-1; D: .; V: TRBV25-1; CDR3: CASRDASRYREAFF; DNA: TGTGCCAGCAGGGACGCTTCACGGTACCGTGAAGCTTTCTTT
size: many; J: TRBJ2-1; D: .; V: TRBV9; CDR3: CASSVVRESSYNEQFF; DNA: TGTGCCAGCAGCGTAGTACGGGAGAGCTCCTACAATGAGCAGTTCTTC
size: .; J: TRBJ2-7; D: .; V: TRBV5-4; CDR3: CASSPDPDLRYEQYF; DNA: TGTGCCAGCAGCCCCGACCCGGACTTGCGTTACGAGCAGTACTTC
size: once; J: TRBJ1-1; D: TRBD1; V: TRBV5-1; CDR3: CASSLVTGKLNTEAFF; DNA: TGCGCCAGCAGCTTGGTGACAGGGAAATTGAACACTGAAGCTTTCTTT
size: .; J: TRBJ2-2; D: .; V: TRBV12-3/TRBV12-4; CDR3: CASSFRDRRGDTGELFF; DNA: TGTGCCAGCAGTTTTAGGGACCGCCGGGGCGACACCGGGGAGCTGTTTTTT
size: many; J: TRBJ1-2; D: .; V: TRBV5-1; CDR3: CASSRAGSDRYGYTF; DNA: TGCGCCAGCAGCCGGGCGGGGTCGGACCGCTATGGCTACACCTTC
size: many; J: TRBJ1-4; D: .; V: TRBV3-1; CDR3: CASSQDLVNEKLFF; DNA: TGTGCCAGCAGCCAAGATCTTGTTAATGAAAAACTGTTTTTT
size: once; J: TRBJ2-1; D: TRBD2; V: TRBV14; CDR3: CASRKSLAGYNEQFF; DNA: TGTGCCAGCAGGAAGTCTCTAGCGGGATACAATGAGCAGTTCTTC
size: many; J: TRBJ2-5; D: .; V: TRBV7-8; CDR3: CASSARILALGCGSQYF; DNA: TGTGCCAGCAGCGCCCGAATTTTGGCTCTGGGGTGCGGTAGCCAGTACTTC
size: .; J: TRBJ2-1; D: TRBD2; V: TRBV24-1; CDR3: CATSDLPIAGGSYNEQFF; DNA: TGTGCCACCAGTGATCTCCCAATAGCGGGAGGTTCCTACAATGAGCAGTTCTTC
size: many; J: TRBJ2-7; D: .; V: TRBV29-1; CDR3: CSANGQGGYEQYF; DNA: TGCAGCGCTAACGGCCAGGGTGGCTACGAGCAGTACTTC
size: many; J: TRBJ2-7; D: .; V: TRBV2; CDR3: CASIRAGASYEQYF; DNA: TGTGCCAGCATACGGGCAGGGGCCTCCTACGAGCAGTACTTC
size: .; J: TRBJ2-3; D: .; V: TRBV3-1; CDR3: CASSPARSTDTQYF; DNA: TGTGCCAGCAGCCCGGCGAGGAGCACAGATACGCAGTATTTT
size: few; J: TRBJ1-2; D: .; V: TRBV12-3/TRBV12-4; CDR3: CASSLRTPFSYGYTF; DNA: TGTGCCAGCAGTTTAAGGACACCCTTTAGCTATGGCTACACCTTC
size: .; J: TRBJ2-7; D: .; V: TRBV6-1; CDR3: CASSPGLTYEQYF; DNA: TGTGCCAGCAGCCCGGGACTGACCTACGAGCAGTACTTC
size: many; J: TRBJ2-7; D: .; V: TRBV20-1; CDR3: CSARTGSSYEQYF; DNA: TGCAGTGCTAGAACGGGATCATCGTACGAGCAGTACTTC
size: .; J: TRBJ2-4; D: .; V: TRBV29-1; CDR3: CSASPAGAKNIQYF; DNA: TGCAGCGCATCACCGGCAGGGGCCAAAAACATTCAGTACTTC
size: .; J: TRBJ1-1; D: TRBD1; V: TRBV5-1; CDR3: CASSLTRDSMNTEAFF; DNA: TGCGCCAGCAGCTTGACTAGGGACAGTATGAACACTGAAGCTTTCTTT